The table lists the clone carrying this T cell receptor (beta chain) with many counts. Antigen: not known. The data were obtained in a study of beta chain features in type 1 diabetes. The study, taken as a whole, reports: In all four CD4+ subsets, TCRB CDR3 length was significantly, moderately reduced in type 1 diabetes.

CDR3 length: 14 amino acids. Trimming cost V 6 bases and J 8 bases; bases outside gene matches: 10. Germline CDR1 and CDR2: LNHDA and SQIVND (reference sequence). The whole isolated RNA underwent reverse transcription, so sequencing captured expressed TCRB transcripts. About 3.57 million reads, on average, came from each naive, central memory and regulatory T cell sample. Assay used: immunoSEQ multiplex PCR; TCRdb lists only in-frame clones, some missing. This table has a few hundred thousand clones, roughly a tenth appearing once. The TCR originated in a young man with type 1 diabetes. V usage is TRBV19 and J usage is TRBJ2-4; 7 positions match TRBD1. The sequenced material came from central memory CD4+ T cells from blood. The CDR3 spells CASSLKGTADIQYF. The CDR3 DNA sequence: TGTGCCAGTAGCCTCAAGGGGACAGCGGACATTCAGTACTTC.